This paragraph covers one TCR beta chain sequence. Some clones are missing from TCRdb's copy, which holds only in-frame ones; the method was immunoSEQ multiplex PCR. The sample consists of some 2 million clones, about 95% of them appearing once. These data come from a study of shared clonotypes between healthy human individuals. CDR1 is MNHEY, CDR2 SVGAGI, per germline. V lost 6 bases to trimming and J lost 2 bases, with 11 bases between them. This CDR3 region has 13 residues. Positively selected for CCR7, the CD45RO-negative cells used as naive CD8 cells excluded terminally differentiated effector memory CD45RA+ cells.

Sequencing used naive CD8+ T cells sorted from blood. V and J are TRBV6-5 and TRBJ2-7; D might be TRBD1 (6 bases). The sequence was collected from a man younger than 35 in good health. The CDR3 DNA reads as TGTGCCAGCAGCCGGACAGAAGCCTACGAGCAGTACTTC. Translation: CASSRTEAYEQYF.